A selection of T cell receptor beta chains follows, all from one sample in a study of PD-1 blockade in classical Hodgkin lymphoma. Profiling relied on immunoSEQ multiplex PCR, and the TCRdb table lists in-frame clones only, not all of them. The sample consists of around 23,000 clones, roughly 89% of them appearing once. The sample comprised CD8+ T cells from blood. These receptors all come from a human donor with classical Hodgkin lymphoma. CDR3s include the opening cysteine and the closing phenylalanine or tryptophan. Each record gives: V gene, D gene, clone size, J gene, CDR3 DNA, CDR3 protein. D genes are given only for firm matches. The size field is filled for only some rows; it gives once, few, many or a size class.

TRBV28,NA,NA,TRBJ1-1,TGTGCCAGCAGACGGACGGCTTCAGGCACTGAAGCTTTCTTT,CASRRTASGTEAFF
TRBV6-5,NA,NA,TRBJ2-7,TGTGCCAGCAGTTACAATGGCTACGAGCAGTACTTC,CASSYNGYEQYF
TRBV18,TRBD2,NA,TRBJ2-5,TGTGCCAGCTCACCACCGGGAGGGTCGCGGGAGACCCAGTACTTC,CASSPPGGSRETQYF
TRBV5-1,NA,NA,TRBJ1-5,TGCGCCAGCAGCTTGATTTGGAAGGGTCCCCCCCAGCCCCAGCATTTT,CASSLIWKGPPQPQHF
TRBV19,NA,NA,TRBJ2-1,TGTGCCAGTAGGGCTAATCCGGGAGACCGCGATGAGCAGTTCTTC,CASRANPGDRDEQFF
TRBV6-4,NA,NA,TRBJ2-3,TGTGCCAGCAGTGACGTCGGGGGCACAGATACGCAGTATTTT,CASSDVGGTDTQYF
TRBV12-5,NA,NA,TRBJ2-1,TGTGCTAGTGGTTTGGGGCCCCGTGTCCTAAGCTCCTACAATGAGCAGTTCTTC,CASGLGPRVLSSYNEQFF
TRBV7-2,NA,NA,TRBJ1-5,TGTGCCAGCAGCTTAGTTCCTAATAGCAATCAGCCCCAGCATTTT,CASSLVPNSNQPQHF
TRBV5-1,NA,NA,TRBJ1-2,TGCGCCAGCAGCCCCTACCCCGGGACTAACTATGGCTACACCTTC,CASSPYPGTNYGYTF
TRBV4-1,NA,NA,TRBJ1-1,TGCGCCAGCAGCCAAGATGGGCTCGCGGGGGACACTGAAGCTTTCTTT,CASSQDGLAGDTEAFF
TRBV4-3,TRBD1,NA,TRBJ1-1,TGCGCCAGCAGCCAAGAAAGAGGGACAGGGGAAGCTTTCTTT,CASSQERGTGEAFF
TRBV27,NA,NA,TRBJ1-6,TGTGCCAGCAGTTCACGACAGAGCTCCTATAATTCACCCCTCCACTTT,CASSSRQSSYNSPLHF
TRBV5-5,NA,NA,TRBJ1-2,TGTGCCAGCAGCTCAGTAGGGGGTGGCTACACCTTC,CASSSVGGGYTF
TRBV6-7,NA,once,TRBJ1-3,TGTGCCAGCAGTGCCCCGGGACACCTATTCCGCTCTGGAAACACCATATATTTT,CASSAPGHLFRSGNTIYF
TRBV5-1,NA,NA,TRBJ2-3,TGCGCCAGCAGCCCAGGGGGGAGGACAGATACGCAGTATTTT,CASSPGGRTDTQYF
TRBV7-2,NA,NA,TRBJ2-2,TGTGCCAGCAGCACGAACACCGGGGAGCTGTTTTTT,CASSTNTGELFF
TRBV5-1,TRBD2,NA,TRBJ2-7,TGCGCCAGCAGCTTGGAAGCGGGGAGCTCCTACGAGCAGTACTTC,CASSLEAGSSYEQYF
TRBV7-8,NA,few,TRBJ2-5,TGTGCCAGCCAATTTGGACCCCAGTACTTC,CASQFGPQYF
TRBV7-9,NA,NA,TRBJ1-3,TGTGCCAGCAGCCCCCAGGACGGAAGAGGCGGAAACACCATATATTTT,CASSPQDGRGGNTIYF
TRBV5-6,NA,NA,TRBJ1-3,TGTGCCAGCAGCCCACGGACACGCTCCGCTGGAAACACCATATATTTT,CASSPRTRSAGNTIYF
TRBV14,NA,NA,TRBJ2-7,TGTGCCAGCAGCCAAGGGCAGGGCCCCTACGAGCAGTACTTC,CASSQGQGPYEQYF
TRBV6-1,TRBD1,NA,TRBJ1-2,TGTGCCAGCAGTGAAGGGACAGGGGCCAGTTATGGCTACACCTTC,CASSEGTGASYGYTF
TRBV5-1,NA,NA,TRBJ1-4,TGCGCCAGCAATCACGGGACGACTAATGAAAAACTGTTTTTT,CASNHGTTNEKLFF
TRBV27,NA,NA,TRBJ1-1,TGTGCCAGCAGTTTAACGAGGGGCCTGAACACTGAAGCTTTCTTT,CASSLTRGLNTEAFF
TRBV5-1,TRBD1,NA,TRBJ1-5,TGCGCCAGCAGCTTGTGGGGATCGACAGGGGAAAGCAATCAGCCCCAGCATTTT,CASSLWGSTGESNQPQHF
TRBV11-2,NA,NA,TRBJ2-2,TGTGCCAGCAGCTTAGGAGGCATCGGGGAGCTGTTTTTT,CASSLGGIGELFF
TRBV4-3,TRBD2,NA,TRBJ2-1,TGCGCCAGCAGCCTCGGGACTAGCGATCTTCCCTTCTTC,CASSLGTSDLPFF
TRBV5-1,NA,NA,TRBJ2-5,TGCGCCAGCAGATGGTCGGAGACCCAGTACTTC,CASRWSETQYF
TRBV28,NA,NA,TRBJ1-1,TGTGCCAGCAGTTTATGGGCGGGGACTGAAGCTTTCTTT,CASSLWAGTEAFF
TRBV7-9,TRBD1,NA,TRBJ2-7,TGTGCCAGCAGCTCGACCGGGACAGGGCCCTACGAGCAGTACTTC,CASSSTGTGPYEQYF
TRBV13,NA,NA,TRBJ1-2,TGTGCCAGCAGCTTATCATCCCTTGGCGTAGGTTTGACCTTC,CASSLSSLGVGLTF
TRBV5-1,NA,NA,TRBJ2-3,TGCGCCAGCAGCTTTCCTAGCAGCGGCACAGATACGCAGTATTTT,CASSFPSSGTDTQYF
TRBV11-3,NA,NA,TRBJ2-1,TGTGCCAGCAGCCCCCGAGCGGTAGCGAGTGAGCAGTTCTTC,CASSPRAVASEQFF
TRBV7-1,NA,NA,TRBJ1-5,TGTGCCAGCAGCCAATATAATGGTGCTAATCAGCCCCAGCATTTT,CASSQYNGANQPQHF
TRBV28,NA,NA,TRBJ2-2,TGTGCCAGCAGTTTACTAAGGGTACTCACCGGGGAGCTGTTTTTT,CASSLLRVLTGELFF
TRBV7-9,NA,large,TRBJ2-1,TGTGCCAGCAGCTGGGCGGCGGGGAGCTCCTACAATGAGCAGTTCTTC,CASSWAAGSSYNEQFF
TRBV19,NA,few,TRBJ1-1,TGTGCCAGTAGTATGAGGGGTTACGCTGAAGCTTTCTTT,CASSMRGYAEAFF
TRBV4-2,NA,NA,TRBJ2-7,TGTGCCAGCAGCCAAGATCCTCGGACGGGCTCCTACGAGCAGTACTTC,CASSQDPRTGSYEQYF
TRBV7-9,NA,NA,TRBJ2-7,TGTGCCAGCAGCTTAAAGGGCATCAATCCCTACGAGCAGTACTTC,CASSLKGINPYEQYF
TRBV2,NA,NA,TRBJ2-1,TGTGCCAGCAGTACACGGACAGCCTCCAATGAGCAGTTCTTC,CASSTRTASNEQFF
TRBV28,NA,once,TRBJ2-1,TGTGCCAGCAGTTTAGATATGGGAATAGACAATGAGCAGTTCTTC,CASSLDMGIDNEQFF
TRBV4-1,NA,NA,TRBJ2-5,TGCGCCAGCAGCCCTCAAGGGGGGCGCCAAGAGACCCAGTACTTC,CASSPQGGRQETQYF
TRBV10-2,NA,NA,TRBJ1-1,TGCGCCAGCAGTGTGCAGGGGAACACTGAAGCTTTCTTT,CASSVQGNTEAFF
TRBV28,NA,NA,TRBJ1-2,TGTGCCAGCGGTTCGGCCGGGCCCGTAGTAGGGTACACCTTC,CASGSAGPVVGYTF
TRBV20-1,NA,NA,TRBJ2-7,TGCAGTGCTAGGGAATCCTACGAGCAGTACTTC,CSARESYEQYF
TRBV5-1,TRBD1,NA,TRBJ2-2,TGCGCCAGCAGGGGGTCTGGGGACAGCACGAACACCGGGGAGCTGTTTTTT,CASRGSGDSTNTGELFF
TRBV4-3,NA,NA,TRBJ1-5,TGCGCCAGCAGCCAAGATGCGGGACAAATAAATCAGCCCCAGCATTTT,CASSQDAGQINQPQHF
TRBV7-2,NA,once,TRBJ2-3,TGTGCCAGCAGCTGGGACTCCCCTAGCACAGATACGCAGTATTTT,CASSWDSPSTDTQYF
TRBV27,NA,NA,TRBJ2-2,TGTGCCAGCAGTTCATCGGTCGAAGCGACCGGGGAGCTGTTTTTT,CASSSSVEATGELFF
TRBV2,NA,NA,TRBJ1-4,TGTGCCAGCAGTGAAGAGGAAAAGAGGGGGGAAAAACTGTTTTTT,CASSEEEKRGEKLFF
TRBV7-9,NA,NA,TRBJ2-3,TGTGCCAGCAGCTTATATGCGGGTCGTCCCGATACGCAGTATTTT,CASSLYAGRPDTQYF
TRBV6-6,TRBD1,NA,TRBJ2-3,TGTGCCAGCAGTCACGGGGACAGCCGCACAGATACGCAGTATTTT,CASSHGDSRTDTQYF
TRBV29-1,NA,few,TRBJ2-3,TGCAGCGTTTCAATCGGGACGCAGTATTTT,CSVSIGTQYF
TRBV19,NA,NA,TRBJ2-2,TGTGCCAGTCATGGGGGATCCGTCACCGGGGAGCTGTTTTTT,CASHGGSVTGELFF
TRBV21-1,NA,NA,TRBJ2-1,TGTGCCAGCAGCAAAGGGTTCCCGACAGGGAGGAATGAGCAGTTCTTC,CASSKGFPTGRNEQFF
TRBV5-4,NA,NA,TRBJ2-7,TGTGCCAGCAGCCATGGTTACACTCGTATCTTC,CASSHGYTRIF
TRBV4-1,TRBD1,NA,TRBJ2-7,TGCGCCAGCAGCCAGAGGACAGGGGGCGTCTACGAGCAGTACTTC,CASSQRTGGVYEQYF
TRBV25-1,TRBD2,NA,TRBJ2-2,TGTGCCAGCAGATTTGGACCGGGACTAGCGCACACCGGGGAGCTGTTTTTT,CASRFGPGLAHTGELFF
TRBV9,TRBD1,NA,TRBJ1-6,TGTGCCAGCAGCGTAGGTGACAGGGCTTATAATTCACCCCTCCACTTT,CASSVGDRAYNSPLHF
TRBV29-1,NA,NA,TRBJ1-2,TGCAGCGTTGAATGGCAGGGAGGGAACTATGGCTACACCTTC,CSVEWQGGNYGYTF